This TCR beta chain was recorded in a study of cytomegalovirus exposure and HLA in healthy donors. Study observations and caveats: The CMV antigen specificity of a few CMV-associated chains was confirmed through in vitro analysis.

This CDR3 has 18 residues. Per the germline V gene, CDR1 is LGHNA and CDR2 is YNFKEQ. After removal of 4 bases from V and 1 base from J, the junction contained 13 bases not matched to a gene. As regards this clone: Its specificity is unknown.

PCR was performed using 60 Vbeta and 13 Jbeta primers. Generated by immunoSEQ multiplex PCR, the TCRdb table keeps only in-frame clones and is missing some. The data show roughly 180,000 clones, with about 80% seen just once and about 1.5% held by the top ten. The chain recombines TRBV4-2 with TRBJ2-5; 9 positions match TRBD2. Input material: PBMCs. The sequence came from a woman aged 25 to 39 in good health and CMV-seropositive. The CDR3 nucleotides read TGTGCCAGCAGCCCGCCCCCGGGGCGGGAGGGCCCCCAAGAGACCCAGTACTTC. Its protein product is CASSPPPGREGPQETQYF.